This TCR beta chain was observed in a study of T cells expressing NK-cell markers. For the study at large: The TCR beta repertoires originated in sorted CD3+CD56+NKG2C+, CD3+CD56+NKG2C- and CD3+CD56-NKG2C+ T cells. Seven sequenced donors out of eight were HCMV-seropositive, one seronegative.

The authors generated TCR beta cDNA through 5'RACE template switching with UMIs. Reanalyzing the 5' RACE reads, TCRdb keeps one entry per CDR3 protein, without DNA. The table lists 250,000 to 300,000 distinct CDR3 sequences. This CDR3 spans 19 amino acids. The germline gives CDR1 LGHDT, CDR2 YNNKEL (reference sequence). Study findings and constraints: These clonotypes additionally ranked first within the CD3+CD56-NKG2C+ fraction of a few donors.

About this clonotype itself: What it binds is unknown.

V is TRBV3-1 and J is TRBJ1-6; the TCRdb D gene call, TRBD1, has no DNA to confirm it. The sequencing sample was made of blood T cells: a sorted CD56 or NKG2C T cell subset, CD4+ or CD8+ T cells, or bulk PBMC T cells (not recorded which). The receptor's source is a woman aged 18-70 years in good health. The CDR3 loop is CASSHTPGQGGLVDSPLHF. Based on the CDR3 plus reference TRBV3-1 and TRBJ1-6, the full variable domain is DTAVSQTPKYLVTQMGNDKSIKCEQNLGHDTMYWYKQDSKKFLKIMFSYNNKELIINETVPNRFSPKSPDKAHLNLHINSLELGDSAVYFCASSHTPGQGGLVDSPLHFGNGTRLTVT.